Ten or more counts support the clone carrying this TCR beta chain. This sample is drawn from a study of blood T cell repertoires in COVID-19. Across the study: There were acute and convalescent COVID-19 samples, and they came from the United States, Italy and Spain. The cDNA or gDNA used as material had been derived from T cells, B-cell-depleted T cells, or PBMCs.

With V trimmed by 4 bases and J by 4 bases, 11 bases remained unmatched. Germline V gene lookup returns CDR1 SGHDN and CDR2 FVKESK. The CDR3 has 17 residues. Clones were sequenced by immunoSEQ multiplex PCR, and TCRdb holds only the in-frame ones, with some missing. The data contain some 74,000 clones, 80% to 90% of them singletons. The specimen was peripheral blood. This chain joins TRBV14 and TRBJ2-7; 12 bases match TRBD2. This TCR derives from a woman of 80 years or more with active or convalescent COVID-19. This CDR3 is CASSRTVRLAGEYEQYF. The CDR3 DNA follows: TGTGCCAGCAGCCGAACGGTAAGACTAGCGGGAGAGTACGAGCAGTACTTC.